This T cell receptor beta chain came from a study of blood T cell repertoires in COVID-19. TCRdb keeps only in-frame clones here, not all; method: immunoSEQ multiplex PCR. The repertoire holds some 120,000 clones, with roughly 90% as singletons. This CDR3 has 16 residues. Germline trimming cut 1 base from V and 3 bases from J; bases unmatched to any gene: 2. The germline gives CDR1 MGHRA, CDR2 YSYEKL. This TCR was sampled from a human donor with acute or convalescent COVID-19. The donor label of this sample is uncertain. The chain carries TRBV4-1 and TRBJ1-4, with 10 bases that match TRBD1. Sequences were obtained from peripheral blood. The DNA for the CDR3 is TGCGCCAGCAGCCAAGGGGACAGGGGTTCTAATGAAAAACTGTTTTTT. This translates into CASSQGDRGSNEKLFF.